The rows below give T cell receptor beta chains drawn from one sample of a study of cytomegalovirus exposure and HLA in healthy donors. The repertoire was sequenced with immunoSEQ multiplex PCR; TCRdb's copy has only in-frame clones and lacks some. Seen here are some 170,000 clones, roughly 85% observed once, and the top ten hold approximately 6%. The sequencing sample was made of PBMCs. The receptor set was obtained from a middle-aged man in good health and CMV-seropositive. CDR3s include the opening cysteine and the closing phenylalanine or tryptophan. A D gene is named only where the DNA matches it firmly. Expanded clones are given a class, and other clones once, few, many or no size at all.

V	D	J	size	DNA	CDR3
TRBV6-6	TRBD2	TRBJ2-5	-	TGTGCCAGCAGTTACGGGACTAGCGGCCAAGAGACCCAGTACTTC	CASSYGTSGQETQYF
TRBV19	TRBD2	TRBJ2-3	-	TGTGCCAGTAGTCCGCGACTAGCGGGAGGGCGCACAGATACGCAGTATTTT	CASSPRLAGGRTDTQYF
TRBV28	TRBD1	TRBJ2-3	-	TGTGCCAGCAGCTCGGGACAGGGAACAGATACGCAGTATTTT	CASSSGQGTDTQYF
TRBV2	-	TRBJ1-5	-	TGTGCCAGCAGTCAGATGGGGGGAGGGAATCAGCCCCAGCATTTT	CASSQMGGGNQPQHF
TRBV4-2	TRBD2	TRBJ2-1	-	TGTGCCAGCGGCTTGCTAGCGGGAGTCTACAATGAGCAGTTCTTC	CASGLLAGVYNEQFF
TRBV11-2	-	TRBJ2-2	few	TGTGCCAGCAGCCCAGTTTGGACCGGGGAGCTGTTTTTT	CASSPVWTGELFF
TRBV28	-	TRBJ1-4	-	TGTGCCAGCAGTTTCGGAGAGGTAACTAATGAAAAACTGTTTTTT	CASSFGEVTNEKLFF
TRBV28	TRBD1	TRBJ2-6	-	TGTGCCAGTACTCCGGGACAGGGAACCTCTGGGGCCAACGTCCTGACTTTC	CASTPGQGTSGANVLTF
TRBV18	TRBD1	TRBJ2-7	-	TGTGCCAGCTCACCACCGGGACAGGGGCGGCACGAGCAGTACTTC	CASSPPGQGRHEQYF
TRBV6-1	-	TRBJ2-7	-	TGTGCCAGCAGTGAACCCAGTCAACACCTCCTAGGCTCCTACGAGCAGTACTTC	CASSEPSQHLLGSYEQYF
TRBV10-2	-	TRBJ2-5	-	TGCGCCAGCAGTGAGTTAGGACAGCAAACGGAGACCCAGTACTTC	CASSELGQQTETQYF
TRBV5-4	-	TRBJ2-1	-	TGTGCCAGCAGCTTGCCTGGAGGAGCGACAAATTACAATGAGCAGTTCTTC	CASSLPGGATNYNEQFF
TRBV4-2	TRBD2	TRBJ2-5	-	TGTGCCAGCAGCCAAGGAACGGAGCGGGGGAAAGAGACCCAGTACTTC	CASSQGTERGKETQYF
TRBV2	-	TRBJ2-5	-	TGTGCCAGCAGTGCGAATAGAGGAGAGACCCAGTACTTC	CASSANRGETQYF
TRBV6-5	TRBD2	TRBJ2-1	once	TGTGCCAGCAGTTCCAGACTAGCGGCCAGTCAGAATGAGCAGTTCTTC	CASSSRLAASQNEQFF
TRBV19	-	TRBJ1-1	once	TGTGCCAGTATGTTCAAGCCTTTTGACACTGAAGCTTTCTTT	CASMFKPFDTEAFF
TRBV7-9	-	TRBJ2-7	-	TGTGCCAGCAGCTTAGGAGGGAGCGCCTACGAGCAGTACTTC	CASSLGGSAYEQYF
TRBV7-2	-	TRBJ2-7	-	TGTGCCAGCAGCTTAGACAGAACAGGGATCTACGAGCAGTACTTC	CASSLDRTGIYEQYF
TRBV2	-	TRBJ1-2	-	-	CAEAVGTGTVYRTF
TRBV6-1	-	TRBJ2-4	-	TGTGCCAGCAGTGAGCAAAGGACCCAGGGAAACATTCAGTACTTC	CASSEQRTQGNIQYF
TRBV18	-	TRBJ2-7	-	TGTGCCAGCTCACCAGGCGGGGGAGGGGGCGAGCAGTACTTC	CASSPGGGGGEQYF
TRBV7-8	-	TRBJ1-2	-	TGTGCCAGCAGCTTAGGCCGGGACACCTATGGCTACACCTTC	CASSLGRDTYGYTF
TRBV5-1	-	TRBJ1-6	few	TGCGCCAGCAGCCTACCGGACAGTGGTTCACCCCTCCACTTT	CASSLPDSGSPLHF
TRBV27	TRBD1	TRBJ2-1	once	TGTGCCAGCAGTCCACGGACAGGGAATTCCGGTGAGCAGTTCTTC	CASSPRTGNSGEQFF
TRBV9	TRBD1	TRBJ1-2	once	TGTGCCAGCAGCGCCGAAACCGGGACAGGGAACTACGGCTACACCTTC	CASSAETGTGNYGYTF
TRBV18	TRBD1	TRBJ2-7	once	TGTGCCAGCTCAACTCCGGGACAGGGCCCTCACGAGCAGTACTTC	CASSTPGQGPHEQYF
TRBV30	-	TRBJ1-2	-	TGTGCCTGGGACCGGGGTGGCTACACCTTC	CAWDRGGYTF
TRBV28	TRBD2	TRBJ2-3	-	TGTGCCAGCAGTCCGCCCCGGGGGGGGCTTGCAGATACGCAGTATTTT	CASSPPRGGLADTQYF
TRBV28	-	TRBJ1-2	once	TGTGCCAGCAGTTTAGAGGTAGGCGGCTATGGCTACACCTTC	CASSLEVGGYGYTF
TRBV7-9	-	TRBJ1-4	-	TGTGCCAGCAGCCTCCTCACAGGGTATGAAAAACTGTTTTTT	CASSLLTGYEKLFF
TRBV5-1	TRBD2	TRBJ2-1	-	TGCGCCAGCAGCTCCGAATTCGTACTAGCGGGAGTTAGGGGTGAGCAGTTCTTC	CASSSEFVLAGVRGEQFF
TRBV28	-	TRBJ1-5	-	TGTGCCACCCGTTGGAGTGGTCAGCCCCAGCATTTT	CATRWSGQPQHF
TRBV4-1	-	TRBJ2-7	-	TGCGCCAGCAGCCAAGTCCCAGGGACCTACGAGCAGTACTTC	CASSQVPGTYEQYF
TRBV19	-	TRBJ1-4	-	TGTGCCAGTAGTCCCTATGGAGGGACGCGGAATGAAAAACTGTTTTTT	CASSPYGGTRNEKLFF
TRBV28	TRBD2	TRBJ2-7	-	TGTGCCAGCAGTGTCCTAGCGGGACCAGACCCCTACGAGCAGTACTTC	CASSVLAGPDPYEQYF
TRBV5-1	TRBD2	TRBJ2-1	-	TGCGCCAGCAGCTTGGAGATAGCGGGAGGGCGCGATGAGCAGTTCTTC	CASSLEIAGGRDEQFF
TRBV6-5	-	TRBJ2-5	few	TGTGCCAGCAGTTATCAGGACCAAGAGACCCAGTACTTC	CASSYQDQETQYF
TRBV28	TRBD1	TRBJ1-2	-	TGTGCCAGCAGTTCTCGACAGGGCTATGGCTACACCTTC	CASSSRQGYGYTF
TRBV10-1	TRBD2	TRBJ2-2	-	TGCGCCAGCAGTGGACTAGCGGGAGGGACCGGGGAGCTGTTTTTT	CASSGLAGGTGELFF
TRBV18	TRBD2	TRBJ2-5	-	TGTGCCAGCTCACGACTAGCGGGAGGGCCAATTGTGGAGACCCAGTACTTC	CASSRLAGGPIVETQYF